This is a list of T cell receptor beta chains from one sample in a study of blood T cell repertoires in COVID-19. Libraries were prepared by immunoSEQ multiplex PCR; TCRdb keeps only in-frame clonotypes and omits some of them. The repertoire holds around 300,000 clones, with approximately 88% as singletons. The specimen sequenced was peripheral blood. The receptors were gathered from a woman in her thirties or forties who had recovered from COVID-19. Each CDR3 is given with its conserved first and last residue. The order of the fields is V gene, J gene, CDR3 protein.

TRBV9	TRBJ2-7	CASSVVPERSEQYF
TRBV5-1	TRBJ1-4	CASSLGSGENEKLFF
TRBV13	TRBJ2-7	CASSPGPGTSGRAHDEQYF
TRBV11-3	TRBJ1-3	CASSGRRGNTIYF
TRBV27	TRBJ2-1	CASRQKPDRLYNEQFF
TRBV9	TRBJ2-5	CASSADTTEETQYF
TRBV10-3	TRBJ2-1	CAIRREGDNEQFF
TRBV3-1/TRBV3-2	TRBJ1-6	CASSQDVAPSNSPLHF
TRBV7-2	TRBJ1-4	CASSLMGGTNEKLFF
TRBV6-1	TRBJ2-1	CASILGLGDYNEQFF
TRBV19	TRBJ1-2	CASSIGTGAGYGYTF